The 27 T cell receptor beta chains below were found in one sample sequenced in a study of CD8 T cells in ankylosing spondylitis. TCRdb re-called the 5' RACE reads with MiXCR, one entry per CDR3 protein. Of 350,000 or so distinct CDR3 sequences listed, under 14% are singletons. Sequencing input: blood, either unsorted or a sorted T cell fraction (not recorded which). Source of these receptors: a female donor with ankylosing spondylitis or in good health (not recorded which).

Comments on this clonotype: With a much larger clone just one base away, this may be a read error. The genes are TRBV20-1 and TRBJ1-1, with D possibly matching TRBD1 (6 bases). The ends were cut back, 6 bases at V and 10 bases at J, with 21 bases in the middle. CDR1 and CDR2 (germline): DFQATT, SNEGSKA (reference sequence). The length of the CDR3 is 13 residues. The CDR3 reads CSARTGSPGGAFF. For the CDR3, the DNA is TGCAGTGCCCGAACAGGGAGCCCCGGTGGAGCTTTCTTT.

This clonotype was counted ten times or more. CDR3 sequence: CSALLGGSTDTQYF. The CDR3, as DNA: TGCAGTGCCCTCCTCGGGGGATCGACAGATACGCAGTATTTT. The chain joins TRBV20-1 to TRBJ2-3; weak D call: TRBD2 (6 bases). Between the trimmed V and J ends, which lost 6 bases and 3 bases, there was a span of 16 bases. The CDR3 has 14 residues. Germline CDR1 reads DFQATT; CDR2 reads SNEGSKA (reference sequence).

As DNA, the CDR3 is TGCAGTGCTAGCCCGGCCAGGGGGAAATCCTACAATGAGCAGTTCTTC. Its translation is CSASPARGKSYNEQFF. The V and J genes are TRBV20-1 and TRBJ2-1; TRBD1 aligns across 7 bases. Germline V gene lookup returns CDR1 DFQATT and CDR2 SNEGSKA (reference sequence). V was clipped by 3 bases and J by 1 base; unmatched bases: 9. The CDR3 has 16 amino acids.

At least ten counts were recorded for this clonotype. J is TRBJ2-7 and V is TRBV10-2; TRBD2 agrees at 12 bases. CDR3 length: 14 amino acids. Germline V CDR1 and CDR2: WSHSY, SAAADI. The J segment lost 6 bases and the V segment lost 5 bases, leaving 5 bases of the junction unmatched. Here the CDR3 DNA reads TGCGCCAGCAGTACTAGCGGGAGGTCGAGCGAGCAGTACTTC. Its translation is CASSTSGRSSEQYF.

This clonotype showed up many times. This chain uses TRBV7-6 with TRBJ2-2; D is uncertain. The germline V and J ends were trimmed by 6 bases and 0 bases, with 17 bases remaining between them. The CDR3 is 17 residues long. Germline V gene data show CDR1 as SGHVS and CDR2 as FNYEAQ. This CDR3 is CASSQRGTTSNTGELFF. Here the CDR3 DNA reads TGTGCCAGCAGTCAGAGAGGAACCACCTCGAACACCGGGGAGCTGTTTTTT.

This clonotype was found many times. This chain uses TRBV12-3 or TRBV12-4 with TRBJ1-1, with 9 bases that match TRBD1. The CDR3 spans 15 residues. Trimming removed 2 bases from V and 2 bases from J; junction bases left unmatched: 3. The chain's CDR3 is CASSLTGGGNTEAFF. CDR3 in DNA: TGTGCCAGCAGTTTAACAGGGGGCGGCAACACTGAAGCTTTCTTT.

This clonotype showed up many times. The chain joins TRBV28 to TRBJ2-5, with 11 bases lining up with TRBD2. CDR1 is MDHEN and CDR2 is SYDVKM in the germline V gene. The CDR3 contains 16 residues. J gave up 3 bases and V 3 bases, and 6 bases lay outside the gene matches. The CDR3 loop reads CASSFGTSGAKETQYF. DNA of the CDR3: TGTGCCAGCAGTTTCGGGACTAGCGGAGCTAAAGAGACCCAGTACTTC.

This clonotype was seen at least ten times. The V gene is TRBV27, the J gene TRBJ2-7; 10 nucleotides align to TRBD2. The ends lost 0 bases at V and 3 bases at J; junction bases unmatched: 2. Germline V gene sequence: CDR1 MNHEY, CDR2 SMNVEV (reference sequence). The CDR3 runs to 15 residues. CDR3 region: CASSLSTSGIYEQYF. In nucleotides, the CDR3 is TGTGCCAGCAGTTTATCCACTAGCGGGATCTACGAGCAGTACTTC.

This clonotype has more than one count but fewer than ten. The chain is built from TRBV3-1 and TRBJ1-2; a weak D match, TRBD1 (6 bases). Germline-derived CDR1 and CDR2 are LGHDT and YNNKEL (reference sequence). V lost 4 bases and J lost 8, with 14 bases in between. The CDR3 is made up of 13 amino acids. CDR3 coding DNA: TGTGCCAGCAGCCGGACCCGGACAGCCGGCTACACCTTC. Translation: CASSRTRTAGYTF. Together with reference TRBV3-1 and TRBJ1-2, the CDR3 gives the full variable domain: DTAVSQTPKYLVTQMGNDKSIKCEQNLGHDTMYWYKQDSKKFLKIMFSYNNKELIINETVPNRFSPKSPDKAHLNLHINSLELGDSAVYFCASSRTRTAGYTFGSGTRLTVV.

This clonotype was seen many times. J is TRBJ2-5 and V is TRBV20-1; D gene ambiguous. Germline V CDR1 and CDR2: DFQATT, SNEGSKA (reference sequence). The CDR3 spans 12 residues. CDR3 region: CRDNQPGETQYF. CDR3 in DNA: TGCAGAGATAACCAACCAGGAGAGACCCAGTACTTC.

This clonotype has ten or more counts. The chain joins TRBV5-1 to TRBJ2-3; D possibly uses TRBD1 or TRBD2 (5 bases each). The V end was cut by 3 bases, the J end by 3 bases, with 11 bases between. In germline, CDR1 is SGHRS, CDR2 YFSETQ. The CDR3 extends over 14 amino acids. In DNA, the CDR3 is TGCGCCAGCAGCTACCGGGACCTAACAGATACGCAGTATTTT. Residues: CASSYRDLTDTQYF.

This clonotype was seen many times. The V call is TRBV6-5, the J call TRBJ1-1; no reliable D call. The CDR3 loop spans 13 amino acids. Germline V gene data show CDR1 as MNHEY and CDR2 as SVGAGI. V was cut by 0 bases and J by 4 bases, with 6 bases left in between. CDR3 bases: TGTGCCAGCAGTTACTCCAAAGGCACTGAAGCTTTCTTT. This translates into CASSYSKGTEAFF.

With respect to this clonotype: This could be a read error, since a much larger clone is one nucleotide away. V usage is TRBV7-9 and J usage is TRBJ2-3; D is perhaps TRBD1 (7 bases). Germline V gene data show CDR1 as SEHNR and CDR2 as FQNEAQ (reference sequence). The CDR3 has 16 amino acids. The V gene lost 5 bases and the J gene lost 4 bases, with 19 bases spanning the gap. This CDR3 reads CASSPSDRASADTQYF. As DNA, the CDR3 is TGTGCCAGCAGCCCAAGCGACAGGGCTAGCGCAGATACGCAGTATTTT.

This clonotype was seen just once. This may be a read error: a much more frequent sequence differs by one nucleotide. The rearrangement links TRBV3-1 to TRBJ1-1; D is perhaps TRBD1 (5 bases). V was trimmed by 1 base and J by 10 bases, leaving 10 bases between them. CDR1 and CDR2 (germline): LGHDT, YNNKEL (reference sequence). The CDR3 is 12 amino acids. The CDR3 loop is CASSQGGRRAFF. The CDR3 bases are TGTGCCAGCAGCCAAGGGGGCCGGAGAGCTTTCTTT.

J is TRBJ2-2 and V is TRBV12-5; D call uncertain. V was cut by 4 bases and J by 3 bases, with 3 bases left in between. The CDR3 loop spans 12 amino acids. Germline lookup yields CDR1 LGHNT and CDR2 FRNRAP. The CDR3 sequence: CASGSDTGELFF. Here the CDR3 DNA reads TGTGCTAGTGGTTCGGACACCGGGGAGCTGTTTTTT.

V is TRBV5-1 and J is TRBJ2-5; 8 bases are shared with TRBD1. The CDR3 totals 14 residues. The V segment lost 4 bases and the J segment 6 bases; nucleotides outside the gene matches: 8. Germline CDR1 and CDR2: SGHRS and YFSETQ. The CDR3 reads CASSAGQAKQTQYF. CDR3 nucleotide sequence: TGCGCCAGCAGCGCGGGACAGGCGAAACAGACCCAGTACTTC.

This sequence joins TRBV30 and TRBJ2-2; D ambiguous. Trimming cost V 3 bases and J 1 base, with 6 bases left between them. The CDR3 has 13 amino acids. CDR1 and CDR2 (germline): GTSNPN, SVGIG (reference sequence). The CDR3 sequence is CAWSPLNTGELFF. The DNA of the CDR3 is TGTGCCTGGAGCCCACTGAACACCGGGGAGCTGTTTTTT.

The chain joins TRBV20-1 to TRBJ2-5; D is uncertain. Trimming removed 3 bases at V and 3 bases at J, with 14 bases between. Germline V gene lookup returns CDR1 DFQATT and CDR2 SNEGSKA (reference sequence). This CDR3 comprises 14 residues. CDR3 nucleotides: TGCAGTGCTAGGTCTTCCCGCATGAAAGAGACCCAGTACTTC. Protein: CSARSSRMKETQYF.

The chain joins TRBV18 to TRBJ2-7; TRBD2 matches at 8 bases. Germline loops: CDR1 KGHSH, CDR2 LQKENI. With 0 bases clipped from V and 6 bases from J, the junction kept 4 bases outside the gene matches. CDR3 size: 14 residues. The CDR3 DNA follows: TGTGCCAGCTCACCACCGGGACTAGTGGGCGAGCAGTACTTC. This encodes CASSPPGLVGEQYF.

In this sample, this clonotype turned up a few times. The chain employs TRBV20-1 and TRBJ1-1, with 7 nucleotides matching TRBD1. V was pared by 3 bases and J by 3 bases, with 10 bases of the junction left unmatched. From germline, CDR1 is DFQATT and CDR2 SNEGSKA (reference sequence). The CDR3 is 15 residues long. The CDR3 here is CSASPVTGRDTEAFF. The CDR3 bases are TGCAGTGCTAGCCCCGTGACAGGGCGAGACACTGAAGCTTTCTTT.

This clonotype was seen repeatedly, ten times or more. In DNA, the CDR3 is TGCGCCAGCAGCTTGCCTACCCAGGGTATAGACTATGGCTACACCTTC. Translated, it gives CASSLPTQGIDYGYTF. J is TRBJ1-2 and V is TRBV5-1, with D tentatively TRBD1 (5 bases). Germline CDR1 reads SGHRS; CDR2 reads YFSETQ. This CDR3 has 16 residues. Trimming left V 1 base short and J 3 bases short, with 16 bases between.

As to this clonotype: With a much larger clone just one base away, this may be a read error. Because it lacks the conserved phenylalanine or tryptophan at the end, this CDR3 is likely a read error. V is TRBV10-3 and J is TRBJ2-2, with D uncertain. This CDR3 has 15 residues. Trimming removed 3 bases from V and 0 bases from J, with 8 bases in between. CDR1 and CDR2 (germline): ENHRY, SYGVKD. The chain's CDR3 is CAISERITNTGELFL. The CDR3 DNA reads as TGTGCCATCAGTGAACGGATCACGAACACCGGGGAGCTGTTTTTG.

This clonotype was detected many times. The chain combines TRBV29-1 with TRBJ2-1, with D perhaps matching TRBD2 (5 bases). The V and J ends lost 0 bases and 10 bases respectively, with 19 bases between them. Germline V CDR1 and CDR2: SQVTM, ANQGSEA. This CDR3 has 15 residues. The CDR3 coding sequence is TGCAGCGTTGAAGATCTTTCCGGGCCCCGAGGGGAGCAGTTCTTC. Its translation is CSVEDLSGPRGEQFF.

The chain uses TRBV18 and TRBJ2-7; D may correspond to TRBD1 or TRBD2 (7 bases each). Germline V gene data show CDR1 as KGHSH and CDR2 as LQKENI. Trimming stripped 3 bases from V and 4 bases from J, with 13 bases between. This CDR3 contains 14 residues. The CDR3 is CASSPKAGQYEQYF. CDR3 coding DNA: TGTGCCAGCTCACCGAAAGCGGGACAGTACGAGCAGTACTTC.

A remark on this clonotype: The junction and the germline gene differ at one end; a read error may be behind it. This chain joins TRBV3-1 and TRBJ2-1; 7 nucleotides line up with TRBD2. The CDR3 runs to 15 residues. Germline V gene sequence: CDR1 LGHDT, CDR2 YNNKEL (reference sequence). DNA of the CDR3: TGTGCCTGCAGCCAAGAGGGACGGGAGGTAGGTGAGCAGTTCTTC. Residues: CACSQEGREVGEQFF.

The V gene is TRBV10-3, the J gene TRBJ2-3; 8 nucleotides match TRBD2. Germline-derived CDR1 and CDR2 are ENHRY and SYGVKD. CDR3 length: 12 amino acids. The CDR3 loop is CASAGGTDTQYF. CDR3 nucleotide sequence: TGTGCGAGTGCGGGGGGAACAGATACGCAGTATTTT.

This clonotype was seen at least ten times. The chain has TRBV6-1 and TRBJ2-5, with TRBD2 identical over 12 bases. The CDR3 extends over 15 amino acids. The germline CDR1 and CDR2 sequences are MNHNS and SASEGT. Losses at the gene ends were 6 bases for V and 5 bases for J; bases not matched to a gene: 7. CDR3 protein: CASSRLAGDFETQYF. DNA for the CDR3: TGTGCCAGCAGCCGACTAGCGGGAGACTTTGAGACCCAGTACTTC.